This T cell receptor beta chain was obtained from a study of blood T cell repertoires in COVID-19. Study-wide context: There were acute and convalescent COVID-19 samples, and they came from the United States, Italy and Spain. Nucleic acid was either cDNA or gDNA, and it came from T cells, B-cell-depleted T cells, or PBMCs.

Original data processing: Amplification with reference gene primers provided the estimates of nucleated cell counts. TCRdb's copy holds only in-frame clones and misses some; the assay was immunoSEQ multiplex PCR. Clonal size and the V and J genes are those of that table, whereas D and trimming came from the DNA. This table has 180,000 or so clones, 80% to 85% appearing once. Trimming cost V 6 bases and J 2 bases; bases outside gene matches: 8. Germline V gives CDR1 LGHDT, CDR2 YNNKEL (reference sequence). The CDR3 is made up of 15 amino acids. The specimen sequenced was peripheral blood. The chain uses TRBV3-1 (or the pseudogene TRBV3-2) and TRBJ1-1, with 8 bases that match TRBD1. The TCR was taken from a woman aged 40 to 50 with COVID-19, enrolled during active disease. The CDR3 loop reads CASRGQGAKNTEAFF. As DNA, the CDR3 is TGTGCCAGCAGAGGCCAGGGGGCGAAAAACACTGAAGCTTTCTTT.